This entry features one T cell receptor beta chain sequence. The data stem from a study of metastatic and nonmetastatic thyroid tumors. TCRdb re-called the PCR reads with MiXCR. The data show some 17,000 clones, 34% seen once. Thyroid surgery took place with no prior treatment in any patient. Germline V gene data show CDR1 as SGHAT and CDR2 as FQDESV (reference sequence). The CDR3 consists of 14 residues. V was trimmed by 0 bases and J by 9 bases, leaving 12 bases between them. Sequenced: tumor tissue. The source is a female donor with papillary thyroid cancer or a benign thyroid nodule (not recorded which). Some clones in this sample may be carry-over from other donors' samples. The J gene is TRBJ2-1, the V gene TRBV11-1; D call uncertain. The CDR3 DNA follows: TGTGCCAGCAGCTTAGCGGTCAAGGGTGGTGAGCAGTTCTTC. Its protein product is CASSLAVKGGEQFF.